This TCR beta chain derives from a study of T cells in Graves' hyperthyroidism and ophthalmopathy. Amplification targeted TCR beta CDR3 regions from RNA transcripts. Initially, a first-round RT-PCR of the TCR CDR3 employed the HTBI primer set. From the multiplex PCR reads, TCRdb called clonotypes with MiXCR, one entry per CDR3 protein. The sample includes about 640,000 distinct CDR3 sequences, around 21% of them seen just once. This clonotype has a handful of counts. One end of the junction is discordant with germline, which a read error may explain. Inclusion characteristics of ophthalmopathy patients comprised a Clinical Activity Score of at least 3, a NOSPECS grade of at least 4, and duration under 3 months. CDR3 size: 15 residues. Germline CDR1 is SGHRS and CDR2 is YFSETQ.

The chain joins TRBV5-1 to TRBJ2-7, with D possibly being TRBD2 (6 bases). This TCR was recovered from a man in his thirties or forties with Graves' ophthalmopathy. Sequenced material: blood. In DNA form, the CDR3 reads TGTGCCAGCAGCCAAGATTTAGGAGGGGCCTACGAGCAGTACTTC. This codes for CASSQDLGGAYEQYF.